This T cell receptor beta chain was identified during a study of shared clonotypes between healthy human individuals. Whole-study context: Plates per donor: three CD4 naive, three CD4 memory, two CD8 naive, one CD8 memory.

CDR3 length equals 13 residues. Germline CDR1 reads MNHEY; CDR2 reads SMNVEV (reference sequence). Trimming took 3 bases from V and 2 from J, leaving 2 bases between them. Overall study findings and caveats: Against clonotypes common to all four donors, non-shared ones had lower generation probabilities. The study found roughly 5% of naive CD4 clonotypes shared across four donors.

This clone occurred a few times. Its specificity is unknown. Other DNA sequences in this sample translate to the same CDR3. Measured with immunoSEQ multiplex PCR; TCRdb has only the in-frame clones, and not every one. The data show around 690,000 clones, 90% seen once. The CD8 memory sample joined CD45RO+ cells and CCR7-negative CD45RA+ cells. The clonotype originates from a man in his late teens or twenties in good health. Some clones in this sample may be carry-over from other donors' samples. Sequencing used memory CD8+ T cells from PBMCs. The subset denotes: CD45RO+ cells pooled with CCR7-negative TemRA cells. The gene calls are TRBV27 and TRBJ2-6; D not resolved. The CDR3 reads CASSFAGANVLTF. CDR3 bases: TGTGCCAGCAGTTTTGCTGGGGCCAACGTCCTGACTTTC.